This T cell receptor (beta chain) appears in the sequencing data of a study of OX40 agonist ivuxolimab in advanced cancers. Study information: Prior therapy, whether anti-PD-1, anti-PD-L1 or anti-CTLA-4, was allowed, and approximately 37% had some.

Findings of the study overall: Researchers did not establish what antigens the expanded peripheral T cells target. The study observed clonal expansion of CD4+ and CD8+ blood T cells by week 6 at 0.1 to 3.0 mg/kg.

The assay was immunoSEQ multiplex PCR, and TCRdb's table has in-frame clones only and misses some. The sample yields tens of thousands of clones, roughly nine tenths seen once. Concerning this clone: Its matching antigen is unknown.

The CDR3 is 15 amino acids. Germline V gene sequence: CDR1 MNHEY, CDR2 SMNVEV (reference sequence). V was pared by 1 base and J by 3 bases, with 10 bases between. This specimen consisted of CD4+ or CD8+ T cells sorted from blood, obtained in a trial of the OX40 agonist ivuxolimab. The gene calls are TRBV27 and TRBJ1-5; D gene ambiguous. This receptor was obtained from an adult with an advanced solid tumor such as melanoma, head and neck, liver or kidney cancer. The CDR3 loop is CASSLLMGNNQPQHF. The CDR3 nucleotides read TGTGCCAGCAGTTTATTGATGGGGAACAATCAGCCCCAGCATTTT.